These 17 T cell receptor beta chains came from one sample sequenced in a study of T cell responses to AZD1222 COVID-19 vaccine. The repertoire was sequenced with immunoSEQ multiplex PCR; TCRdb's copy has only in-frame clones and lacks some. This table holds about 140,000 clones, around 90% found once. The input for sequencing was peripheral blood, taken on day 0 of AZD1222 vaccination. Receptors were obtained from an adult in good health.

The CDR3 DNA follows: TGTGCCAGCAGCGTAACCCGCGGGGGTTATTTTGAAAAACTGTTTTTT. This encodes CASSVTRGGYFEKLFF. The genes are TRBV9 and TRBJ1-4; TRBD1 is a possible D gene (5 bases). Deletions cut 1 base from V and 7 bases from J, with 17 bases between. The CDR3 has 16 amino acids. Germline V CDR1 and CDR2: SGDLS, YYNGEE.

This chain uses TRBV5-1 with TRBJ1-3, with D possibly TRBD1 on 5 matching bases. Germline values: CDR1 SGHRS, CDR2 YFSETQ. The V end was cut by 0 bases, the J end by 3 bases, with 10 bases between. The CDR3 sequence is 15 residues long. For the CDR3, the DNA is TGCGCCAGCAGCTTGGGACAGTCGCTTGGAAACACCATATATTTT. This gives the protein CASSLGQSLGNTIYF.

J is TRBJ2-1 and V is TRBV27, with D perhaps given as TRBD1 or TRBD2 (5 bases each). Germline V gene sequence: CDR1 MNHEY, CDR2 SMNVEV (reference sequence). Trimming removed 5 bases from V and 10 bases from J, with 18 bases in between. CDR3 length equals 14 residues. DNA of the CDR3: TGTGCCAGCAGTCCGACCGTCCGGGGCTTAGAGCAGTTCTTC. Translated: CASSPTVRGLEQFF.

This chain joins TRBV27 and TRBJ1-5; D not resolved. The CDR3 totals 14 residues. Germline CDR1 and CDR2: MNHEY and SMNVEV (reference sequence). The V and J ends lost 5 bases and 4 bases respectively, with 12 bases between them. The CDR3 reads CASSRIMGNQPQHF. CDR3 nucleotide sequence: TGTGCCAGCAGTAGGATCATGGGAAATCAGCCCCAGCATTTT.

DNA for the CDR3: TGTGCCAGCTCACCACGAGGGGCCCTCTCCTACGAGCAGTACTTC. Amino acid sequence: CASSPRGALSYEQYF. This chain connects TRBV18 to TRBJ2-7; TRBD1 or TRBD2 may be the D gene (5 bases each). Between the trimmed V and J ends, which lost 1 base and 0 bases, there was a span of 10 bases. The CDR3 is 15 residues long. Germline CDR1 reads KGHSH; CDR2 reads LQKENI.

Only one count was recorded for this clone. The V gene is TRBV7-9, the J gene TRBJ2-7; D is perhaps TRBD1 (5 bases). The CDR3 has 15 residues. From germline, CDR1 is SEHNR and CDR2 FQNEAQ (reference sequence). V was cut by 3 bases and J by 2 bases, with 14 bases left in between. The CDR3 nucleotides read TGTGCCAGCAGCTTTAGTTTAGGGGAAACCTACGAGCAGTACTTC. It codes for CASSFSLGETYEQYF.

This sequence joins TRBV20-1 and TRBJ1-2, with no clear D. V gave up 4 bases and J gave up 8 bases, with 8 bases separating them. Germline V gives CDR1 DFQATT, CDR2 SNEGSKA (reference sequence). The CDR3 runs to 10 residues. For the CDR3, the DNA is TGCAGTGCTAATCCGGGGGGCTACACCTTC. This encodes CSANPGGYTF.

This sequence joins TRBV3-1 (or the pseudogene TRBV3-2) and TRBJ1-1, with D possibly matching TRBD1 (5 bases). The CDR3 runs to 17 residues. CDR1 is LGHDT, CDR2 YNNKEL, per germline (reference sequence). The V gene lost 0 bases and the J gene lost 1 base, with 15 bases spanning the gap. CDR3 DNA: TGTGCCAGCAGCCAAGATTGGACATCAGGTGAGAACACTGAAGCTTTCTTT. It is translated as CASSQDWTSGENTEAFF.

The chain uses TRBV24-1 and TRBJ2-2; 10 bases are shared with TRBD1. The CDR3 totals 17 residues. Trimming removed 2 bases from V and 4 bases from J; junction bases left unmatched: 6. Germline CDR1 reads KGHDR; CDR2 reads SFDVKD. The CDR3 protein is CATSDSRQGAGTGELFF. The DNA of the CDR3 is TGTGCCACCAGTGATTCTAGACAGGGGGCAGGCACCGGGGAGCTGTTTTTT.

The chain has TRBV4-1 and TRBJ2-5, with 14 bases matching TRBD2. Germline V CDR1 and CDR2: MGHRA, YSYEKL. CDR3 length: 17 residues. The J segment lost 4 bases and the V segment lost 3 bases, leaving 7 bases of the junction unmatched. The CDR3 reads CASSQSGTSGGRETQYF. The CDR3 DNA sequence: TGCGCCAGCAGCCAGTCTGGGACTAGCGGGGGAAGAGAGACCCAGTACTTC.

This chain uses TRBV11-3 with TRBJ1-1; 8 bases match TRBD1. The CDR3 is made up of 13 amino acids. Losses at the gene ends were 6 bases for V and 4 bases for J; bases not matched to a gene: 4. Per germline, CDR1 SGHNT and CDR2 YENEEA. The CDR3 coding sequence is TGTGCCAGCAGTTACAGGGGGGGCACTGAAGCTTTCTTT. Translated, it gives CASSYRGGTEAFF.

V gene TRBV27 combines with J gene TRBJ2-1, with D possibly matching TRBD2 (6 bases). The CDR3 extends over 15 amino acids. Trimming removed 6 bases from V and 5 bases from J, with 17 bases in between. From germline, CDR1 is MNHEY and CDR2 SMNVEV (reference sequence). The CDR3 coding sequence is TGTGCCAGCAGAACTATAGCGGCGTCAAACAATGAGCAGTTCTTC. Protein: CASRTIAASNNEQFF.

The rearrangement joins TRBV7-6 to TRBJ1-1; D remains unclear. This CDR3 spans 14 amino acids. Deletions cut 1 base from V and 1 base from J, with 7 bases between. Germline V lookup: CDR1 SGHVS, CDR2 FNYEAQ. The CDR3 spells CASSLVAGNTEAFF. The CDR3 DNA reads as TGTGCCAGCAGCTTAGTTGCGGGGAACACTGAAGCTTTCTTT. The full variable domain, with the rest looked up from reference TRBV7-6 and TRBJ1-1, is GAGVSQSPRYKVTKRGQDVALRCDPISGHVSLYWYRQALGQGPEFLTYFNYEAQQDKSGLPNDRFSAERPEGSISTLTIQRTEQRDSAMYRCASSLVAGNTEAFFGQGTRLTVV.

This chain links TRBV3-1 (or the pseudogene TRBV3-2) with TRBJ1-3; tentative D call: TRBD1 (5 bases). V shed 3 bases and J shed 2 bases, with 5 bases lying between them. The CDR3 contains 13 residues. From germline, CDR1 is LGHDT and CDR2 YNNKEL (reference sequence). In DNA form, the CDR3 reads TGTGCCAGCAGCCAGGGGGCTGGAAACACCATATATTTT. Protein: CASSQGAGNTIYF.

V and J are TRBV20-1 and TRBJ2-7; perhaps TRBD2 as D (6 bases). V lost 3 bases and J 2 bases, leaving 8 bases between the germline ends. The CDR3 is 12 residues long. Germline CDR1 is DFQATT and CDR2 is SNEGSKA (reference sequence). CDR3 amino acids: CSASAGTYEQYF. The CDR3 coding sequence is TGCAGTGCTAGTGCGGGGACCTACGAGCAGTACTTC.

This chain uses TRBV29-1 with TRBJ2-1; D perhaps matches TRBD1 (5 bases). CDR3 length equals 11 residues. Germline CDR1 and CDR2: SQVTM and ANQGSEA. V lost 7 bases and J lost 5, with 9 bases in between. The CDR3 sequence: CSGQQDNEQFF. CDR3 bases: TGCAGCGGCCAACAGGACAATGAGCAGTTCTTC.

The V gene is TRBV5-1, the J gene TRBJ1-4; D not certain. The V end was cut by 4 bases, the J end by 5 bases, with 15 bases between. The CDR3 runs to 15 residues. Germline CDR1 SGHRS, CDR2 YFSETQ. Here the CDR3 DNA reads TGCGCCAGCAGCACGGACGGCACTACCAATGAAAAACTGTTTTTT. Protein sequence: CASSTDGTTNEKLFF.